Listed below are T cell receptor beta chains from one sample, sequenced in a study of regulatory T cells in long-lasting Graves disease. In TCRdb, the multiplex PCR reads were re-called with MiXCR into one record per CDR3 protein. This repertoire shows 300,000 to 350,000 distinct CDR3 sequences, around a fifth found once; its top ten account for just under 30%. Sequenced here: peripheral blood mononuclear cells (PBMCs), sampled when the disease was refractory, from a patient treated with antithyroid drugs. These receptors originate from a female donor with Graves disease. Each CDR3 is given with its conserved first and last residue. The D gene is left open where the match is weak. Only part of the rows carry a size: once, few, many, or a class if the clone is expanded.

V,D,size,J,DNA,CDR3
TRBV30,.,.,TRBJ1-5,TGTGCCTGGAGTGCGTATAGCAATCAGCCCCAGCATTTT,CAWSAYSNQPQHF
TRBV2,TRBD2,.,TRBJ2-1,TGTGCCAGCAGTGACTCCGGAGACCCGGGGGGCAATGAGCAGTTCTTC,CASSDSGDPGGNEQFF
TRBV7-3,TRBD2,few,TRBJ2-1,TGTGCCAGCAGCGCTAGCGGGAGTTCCCACAATGAGCAGTTCTTC,CASSASGSSHNEQFF
TRBV6-1,.,.,TRBJ2-7,TGTGCCAGCAGTCCTCCGGGCCACGGGGACGAGCAGTACTTC,CASSPPGHGDEQYF
TRBV6-2/TRBV6-3,.,.,TRBJ2-5,TGTGCCAGCAGTTTTCAAGGGTTCCAAGAGACCCAGTACTTC,CASSFQGFQETQYF
TRBV12-3/TRBV12-4,.,many,TRBJ1-1,TGTGCCAGCAGTTCTTACAGGGTTGGGACTGAAGCTTTCTTT,CASSSYRVGTEAFF
TRBV20-1,.,many,TRBJ1-2,TGCAGTGCCCCTACCCCGTTGGGGGAGGACTATGGCTACACCTTC,CSAPTPLGEDYGYTF
TRBV19,TRBD1,.,TRBJ2-7,TGTGCCAGTAGTGACCGGGACAGGGGGGTCTACGAGCAGTACTTC,CASSDRDRGVYEQYF
TRBV20-1,TRBD1,few,TRBJ2-7,TGCAGTGCTCTCCCCCGGACAGGGGCCTACGAGCAGTACTTC,CSALPRTGAYEQYF
TRBV2,.,many,TRBJ1-1,TGTGCCAGCACCCTAGAGAGGGCGAACACTGAAGCTTTCTTT,CASTLERANTEAFF
TRBV6-1,.,few,TRBJ1-1,TGTGCCAGCCTCGGGGGCACTGAAGCTTTCTTT,CASLGGTEAFF
TRBV29-1,.,many,TRBJ2-5,TGCAGCGTTGAAGTAACAGGTTCGGAGACCCAGTACTTC,CSVEVTGSETQYF
TRBV3-1,TRBD2,many,TRBJ2-7,TGTGCCAGCAGCCAAGGACTAGCGCGTTACGAGCAGTACTTC,CASSQGLARYEQYF
TRBV6-1,.,many,TRBJ2-5,TGTGCCAGCAGTAGGGGGGGCCCCGAAGAGACCCAGTACTTC,CASSRGGPEETQYF
TRBV19,.,.,TRBJ1-6,TGTGCCAGTAGAGACAGACATACCTATAATTCACCCCTCCACTTT,CASRDRHTYNSPLHF
TRBV28,.,.,TRBJ2-1,TGTGCCAGCAGTCCCGGGGACTCGGGAATTCGGAATGAGCAGTTCTTC,CASSPGDSGIRNEQFF
TRBV12-3/TRBV12-4,.,few,TRBJ1-2,TGTGCCAGCAGCCCGCGGCAGGGTTTGTATGGCTACACCTTC,CASSPRQGLYGYTF
TRBV7-2,.,many,TRBJ1-2,TGTGCCAGCAGCTTGCTAGGACGGTTGTATGGCTACACCTTC,CASSLLGRLYGYTF
TRBV12-3/TRBV12-4,.,many,TRBJ1-3,TGTGCCAGCAGTCCTCGCGGGGGGGGGCTGTCTGGAAACACCATATATTTT,CASSPRGGGLSGNTIYF
TRBV5-6,.,many,TRBJ1-5,TGTGCCAGCAGCTTGGGGTCAGGAAATCAGCCCCAGCATTTT,CASSLGSGNQPQHF